Below, 8 T cell receptor beta chains from the same sample are listed, as sequenced in a study of blood T cell repertoires in COVID-19. Assay: immunoSEQ multiplex PCR; the TCRdb copy retains only in-frame clones and omits some. This sample carries about 480,000 clones, 88% of them seen once, and the ten largest clones take approximately 8.3%. Sequencing input: PBMCs or T cells enriched from blood (not recorded which). All receptors come from a woman aged 55-75 years who had recovered from COVID-19.

For this clone: This CDR3 is also generated by other DNA sequences in the sample. The rearrangement joins TRBV19 to TRBJ1-1; the D is unclear. This CDR3 is 12 amino acids long. Per germline, CDR1 LNHDA and CDR2 SQIVND (reference sequence). Trimming took 5 bases from V and 5 from J, leaving 9 bases between them. The CDR3 here is CASSFLNTEAFF. The CDR3 nucleotides read TGTGCCAGTAGTTTTCTTAATACTGAAGCTTTCTTT.

The rearrangement links TRBV24-1 to TRBJ1-5; possibly TRBD1 for D (5 bases). The CDR3 runs 13 residues. CDR1 is KGHDR, CDR2 SFDVKD, per germline. The germline V and J ends were trimmed by 10 bases and 3 bases, with 12 bases remaining between them. In DNA form, the CDR3 reads TGTGCCACTCCCTCGACAGTCAATCAGCCCCAGCATTTT. Translating gives CATPSTVNQPQHF.

The rearrangement joins TRBV2 to TRBJ2-2, with a possible D match to TRBD1 (6 bases). CDR1 is SNHLY, CDR2 FYNNEI, per germline. V lost 6 bases, J lost 1 base, and 12 bases lay in between. The CDR3 totals 15 residues. This chain's CDR3 is CASREGHLNTGELFF. The CDR3 region has the DNA TGTGCCAGCAGAGAGGGACACTTGAACACCGGGGAGCTGTTTTTT.

The chain carries TRBV29-1 and TRBJ2-1; D possibly corresponds to TRBD2 (5 bases). Between the trimmed V and J ends, which lost 2 bases and 6 bases, there was a span of 11 bases. The CDR3 runs 13 residues. Germline values: CDR1 SQVTM, CDR2 ANQGSEA. The CDR3 here is CSVEPSGINEQFF. In DNA, the CDR3 is TGCAGCGTTGAACCCTCCGGGATCAATGAGCAGTTCTTC.

V gene TRBV24-1 combines with J gene TRBJ2-7; maybe TRBD1 (6 bases). CDR1 is KGHDR and CDR2 is SFDVKD in the germline V gene. The V gene lost 3 bases and the J gene lost 2 bases, with 10 bases spanning the gap. The CDR3 length is 14 residues. CDR3 protein: CATSDTDRPYEQYF. DNA of the CDR3: TGTGCCACCAGTGATACCGACAGGCCCTACGAGCAGTACTTC.

The chain is built from TRBV9 and TRBJ2-5; 12 nucleotides line up with TRBD1. The CDR3 length is 17 residues. Germline V gene lookup returns CDR1 SGDLS and CDR2 YYNGEE. The trim removed 0 bases at V and 4 bases at J, leaving 7 bases unmatched. The CDR3, as DNA: TGTGCCAGCAGCGTAGAGGGACAGGGGGCGCTGGGAGAGACCCAGTACTTC. As protein: CASSVEGQGALGETQYF.

The rearrangement links TRBV30 to TRBJ2-1; the match to TRBD1 covers 7 bases. V was clipped by 6 bases and J by 7 bases; unmatched bases: 12. This CDR3 contains 14 residues. Germline CDR1 GTSNPN, CDR2 SVGIG (reference sequence). CDR3: CACQRGPEWNEQFF. The CDR3 DNA follows: TGTGCCTGTCAAAGGGGGCCGGAGTGGAATGAGCAGTTCTTC.

The chain uses TRBV4-1 and TRBJ1-1, with 11 bases matching TRBD1. Germline CDR1 and CDR2: MGHRA and YSYEKL. CDR3 size: 20 residues. V was pared by 4 bases and J by 0 bases, with 16 bases of the junction left unmatched. The CDR3 protein is CASSRSPSGQGGTMNTEAFF. As DNA, the CDR3 is TGCGCCAGCAGCCGATCACCCTCGGGACAGGGGGGGACAATGAACACTGAAGCTTTCTTT.